The rows below give T cell receptor beta chains drawn from one sample of a study of glioma-infiltrating T cells after dendritic cell vaccination. Assay: immunoSEQ multiplex PCR; the TCRdb copy retains only in-frame clones and omits some. The profile shows about 92,000 clones, approximately 90% of them singletons. The material was blood, obtained before dendritic cell vaccination. The receptors were sampled from a human donor with glioblastoma. Each CDR3 is given with its conserved first and last residue. The D gene is left open where the match is weak. Clone size appears in some rows only: once, few, many, or a class for an expanded clone.

CDR3,DNA,length,J,size,V,D
CASGHDRGNQPQHF,TGTGCCAGCGGACACGACAGGGGAAATCAGCCCCAGCATTTT,14,TRBJ1-5,-,TRBV2,TRBD1
CASSEGQGYEQYF,TGCGCCAGCAGTGAGGGACAGGGGTACGAGCAGTACTTC,13,TRBJ2-7,-,TRBV10-2,TRBD1
CASSVNVWTGGTGELFF,TGTGCCAGCAGCGTAAATGTTTGGACAGGGGGAACCGGGGAGCTGTTTTTT,17,TRBJ2-2,-,TRBV9,TRBD1
CASSGLPGQGSNGYTF,TGTGCCAGCAGTGGACTACCGGGACAGGGGTCCAATGGCTACACCTTC,16,TRBJ1-2,few,TRBV6-1,TRBD1
CASSATGGNEPQHF,TGTGCCAGCTCAGCGACAGGGGGCAACGAGCCCCAGCATTTT,14,TRBJ1-5,once,TRBV18,TRBD1
CASSERGRNPSTDTQYF,TGTGCCAGCAGCGAAAGGGGGCGGAATCCTAGCACAGATACGCAGTATTTT,17,TRBJ2-3,-,TRBV7-6,TRBD1
CAWGWGQALFTNYGYTF,TGTGCCTGGGGGTGGGGGCAGGCCCTGTTTACTAACTATGGCTACACCTTC,17,TRBJ1-2,-,TRBV30,-
CASSSGLVQGAQETQYF,TGCGCCAGCAGCTCTGGGTTAGTACAGGGGGCTCAGGAGACCCAGTACTTC,17,TRBJ2-5,-,TRBV5-1,TRBD1
CASSLIGPRSTEAFF,TGTGCCAGCAGCTTGATTGGGCCCCGTAGCACTGAAGCTTTCTTT,15,TRBJ1-1,-,TRBV5-6,-
CASSYRGTNYGYTF,TGTGCCAGCAGTTACAGGGGTACTAACTATGGCTACACCTTC,14,TRBJ1-2,once,TRBV27,TRBD1
CASSAGVGLADSSQYF,TGTGCCAGCAGCGCGGGGGTGGGGCTAGCGGATAGTTCGCAGTACTTC,16,TRBJ2-7,-,TRBV11-2,TRBD2
CASSQKEGLNEKLFF,TGTGCCAGCAGCCAAAAGGAGGGTTTAAATGAAAAACTGTTTTTT,15,TRBJ1-4,-,TRBV7-2,-
CASSEGAGRNQPQHF,TGTGCCAGCAGCGAGGGGGCAGGGCGAAATCAGCCCCAGCATTTT,15,TRBJ1-5,few,TRBV9,TRBD1
CASSVVPGEGSTNEKLFF,TGTGCCAGCAGCGTAGTGCCAGGGGAAGGATCGACTAATGAAAAACTGTTTTTT,18,TRBJ1-4,-,TRBV9,-
CASSYNGREFF,TGTGCCAGCAGTTATAACGGGAGAGAGTTCTTC,11,TRBJ2-1,-,TRBV6-6,-
CASSLAGQGYEQYF,TGTGCCAGCAGCTTGGCCGGGCAGGGCTACGAGCAGTACTTC,14,TRBJ2-7,once,TRBV5-6,-
CASSLAYRTREGYTF,TGTGCCAGCAGCTTAGCCTATCGGACGAGGGAAGGCTACACCTTC,15,TRBJ1-2,-,TRBV7-9,-
CASSFSMTGWTGELFF,TGTGCCAGCAGCTTCAGTATGACAGGGTGGACCGGGGAGCTGTTTTTT,16,TRBJ2-2,-,TRBV7-2,TRBD1
CASSPLTATNEKLFF,TGTGCCAGCAGTCCCTTGACAGCAACTAATGAAAAACTGTTTTTT,15,TRBJ1-4,-,TRBV27,-
CASSVGRGRADTQYF,TGTGCCAGTAGTGTCGGAAGAGGGAGGGCAGATACGCAGTATTTT,15,TRBJ2-3,-,TRBV19,TRBD2
CASSMTGALNTEAFF,TGTGCCAGCAGTATGACAGGGGCGTTGAACACTGAAGCTTTCTTT,15,TRBJ1-1,-,TRBV28,TRBD1
CASSSPGQGYEQYF,TGTGCCAGCAGCTCGCCGGGACAGGGCTACGAGCAGTACTTC,14,TRBJ2-7,once,TRBV5-6,TRBD1
CASSGTGVLRGYTF,TGTGCCAGCTCAGGGACAGGGGTGTTGCGCGGCTACACCTTC,14,TRBJ1-2,-,TRBV18,TRBD1
CASSLLGAKNTEAFF,TGCGCCAGCAGCTTATTAGGGGCCAAGAACACTGAAGCTTTCTTT,15,TRBJ1-1,-,TRBV5-1,-
CASSQDTGGRNTEAFF,TGTGCCAGCAGCCAAGATACAGGGGGTCGGAACACTGAAGCTTTCTTT,16,TRBJ1-1,-,TRBV14,TRBD1
CATSREEGGVLNEQFF,TGTGCCACCAGCAGAGAGGAGGGGGGGGTCCTCAATGAGCAGTTCTTC,16,TRBJ2-1,-,TRBV15,-
CASSPTHSQETQYF,TGTGCCAGCAGCCCGACCCACAGCCAAGAGACCCAGTACTTC,14,TRBJ2-5,-,TRBV11-3,-
CASTTLGAGETQYF,TGTGCCAGCACCACCCTGGGGGCAGGAGAGACCCAGTACTTC,14,TRBJ2-5,-,TRBV25-1,-
CSVDGVGGADDGEQYF,TGCAGCGTTGACGGGGTGGGGGGGGCCGACGATGGCGAGCAGTACTTC,16,TRBJ2-7,-,TRBV29-1,-
CATSRPEGVSFRETQYF,TGTGCCACCAGCAGACCCGAGGGAGTCTCATTTAGGGAGACCCAGTACTTC,17,TRBJ2-5,-,TRBV15,-
CASSYSAGNTGELFF,TGTGCCAGCAGTTACAGTGCAGGGAACACCGGGGAGCTGTTTTTT,15,TRBJ2-2,once,TRBV6-6,-
CASSLLTSGGTLLVEQFF,TGTGCCAGCAGCTTATTGACTAGCGGGGGGACACTATTAGTTGAGCAGTTCTTC,18,TRBJ2-1,-,TRBV7-6,TRBD2
CASNPHRVNSPLHF,TGTGCCAGCAATCCGCACAGGGTGAATTCACCCCTCCACTTT,14,TRBJ1-6,-,TRBV2,-
CASSPRTGPEQYF,TGTGCCAGTAGTCCGCGGACAGGTCCAGAGCAGTACTTC,13,TRBJ2-7,-,TRBV19,TRBD1
CASRIQGGNQPQHF,TGTGCCAGTAGGATACAGGGGGGTAATCAGCCCCAGCATTTT,14,TRBJ1-5,-,TRBV19,TRBD1
CSVEHGPEAFF,TGCAGCGTTGAACATGGGCCTGAAGCTTTCTTT,11,TRBJ1-1,few,TRBV29-1,-
CASSPSGLGTGELFF,TGTGCCAGCAGCCCGTCTGGACTGGGGACCGGGGAGCTGTTTTTT,15,TRBJ2-2,-,TRBV7-3,-
CASSTGLAGIQYF,TGTGCCAGTAGTACCGGACTAGCAGGCATTCAGTACTTC,13,TRBJ2-4,-,TRBV19,TRBD2
CASSPSGDYNEQFF,TGTGCCAGCAGTCCTAGCGGAGACTACAATGAGCAGTTCTTC,14,TRBJ2-1,few,TRBV6-1,TRBD2
CASSFGGNQPQHF,TGTGCCAGCAGCTTCGGGGGGAATCAGCCCCAGCATTTT,13,TRBJ1-5,-,TRBV7-6,-
CASSYSKATDTQYF,TGTGCCAGCAGTTACTCGAAAGCAACAGATACGCAGTATTTT,14,TRBJ2-3,-,TRBV6-6,-
CASSFDRNTGELFF,TGCGCCAGCAGCTTCGACAGAAACACCGGGGAGCTGTTTTTT,14,TRBJ2-2,-,TRBV5-1,-